This T cell receptor (beta chain) emerged from a study of CD8+CD57+ T cells in acquired aplastic anemia (dated by TCRdb to 2017 to 2018). Concerning the study at large: On average, sorted CD4+ and CD8+ cells yielded around 3.5 ug of extracted DNA, with a range of about 0.17 to 27.4 ug. An average of approximately 10 million reads for CD4+ cells and 11.0 million reads for CD8+ cells was obtained from healthy donor samples.

What the study reported, not specific to this receptor: Approximately 31 CD8+ CDR3 sequences were found in both patients and controls but appeared to be highly expressed in patients and within the immunodominant clones of the patients. Between patients and healthy controls, no significant difference in CD8+ Simpson's diversity was found (P=0.060).

Remarks on this clonotype: What antigen it recognizes has not been identified. There are no base qualities to consult, and no much larger clone falls within one base.

TCR repertoires of sorted CD4+ and CD8+ blood T cells from severe aplastic anemia patients and healthy subjects were deep-sequenced in the study. Ficoll-Paque density gradient centrifugation was used to isolate peripheral blood mononuclear cells. CD4+ and CD8+ T cells were sorted by FACS or magnetic beads before DNA extraction. Genomic DNA served as template for TCR beta VDJ combination and CDR3 sequence profiling. TCR repertoire sequencing was run on an Illumina HiSeq 2000. As for the authors' bioinformatics: TRBV/TRBJ rearrangement plots, CDR3 size and DJ length profiles, and Simpson's diversity index were used to evaluate the repertoires. The most abundant DNA sequence in the deep sequencing data was defined as the immunodominant clone. CDR3 amino acid sequences were checked for sharing across subjects and were also compared against the VDJdb database and published repertoires. TCRdb handled the public reads itself, with Q25 trimming in fastp and clone calling in MiXCR, and kept productive beta chains. Rows are combined by CDR3 protein, so each entry shows the most common genes and DNA. The V and J calls reflect TCRdb's pipeline rather than the authors' work. Here the sample has tens of thousands of distinct CDR3 sequences; under 80% occur a single time. The top ten constitute 22% of the sample.

Taken from the germline V gene (reference sequence), the CDR1 and CDR2 loops are DFQATT and SNEGSKA. The CDR3 holds 14 amino acids from the cysteine to the phenylalanine. Only the CDR3 DNA is retained, 42 bases long and in frame from the first base. The V end loses 6 bases and the J end loses 9 bases, and a stretch of 18 bases separates them. The sequence joins TRBV20-1 to TRBJ1-6, with no confidently assigned D gene. The sequence was obtained from a human donor in good health, serving as a control. Source material: sorted CD4+, CD8+, or CD8+CD57+ T cells (not recorded which) from PBMCs. This receptor has the CDR3 CSAGQSGGSSPLHF. The DNA reads as follows: TGCAGTGCGGGCCAGTCAGGCGGTAGTTCACCCCTCCACTTT.